The 10 T cell receptor beta chains in this list originate from one sample, sequenced in a study of blood T cells in healthy people across ages (dated by TCRdb to the mid-2010s). Library creation used 5' RACE. The sequencer listed for this sample is Illumina HiSeq 2500. The second PCR ran for about 6 to 12 cycles and used a J-beta primer mix along with a sample-barcoded 5' primer. TCRdb applied fastp at Q25 and MiXCR to the public reads, then kept only in-frame beta chains. CDR3 protein sequences are deduplicated, and each keeps its most common genes and DNA. The sample data list over 1,300,000 distinct CDR3 sequences, and approximately 59% of these were observed just once. The ten largest account for 6.5% to 8.5% of the sample. Material for sequencing was blood. Receptors originate from a young man in good health.

This sequence joins TRBV6-6 and TRBJ1-2; the D gene is possibly TRBD1 (6 bases). The CDR3 runs 15 residues. V lost 2 bases to trimming and J lost 3 bases, with 13 bases between them. The germline CDR1 and CDR2 sequences are MNHNY and SVGAGI (reference sequence). The CDR3 spells CASSYAPDRYYGYTF. The CDR3 DNA reads as TGTGCCAGCAGTTACGCCCCGGACAGATACTATGGCTACACCTTC.

This clonotype was found a few times. The J gene is TRBJ1-1, the V gene TRBV7-9; unclear D gene. Between the trimmed V and J ends, which lost 5 bases and 1 base, there was a span of 11 bases. Germline V lookup: CDR1 SEHNR, CDR2 FQNEAQ (reference sequence). The CDR3 totals 14 residues. The CDR3 DNA follows: TGTGCCAGCAGCGTAACGGCCCAGAACACTGAAGCTTTCTTT. This sequence encodes CASSVTAQNTEAFF.

This clonotype was found a few times. The chain uses TRBV7-9 and TRBJ2-7; a possible D gene is TRBD2 (7 bases). The ends were cut back, 5 bases at V and 3 bases at J, with 14 bases in the middle. Germline V lookup: CDR1 SEHNR, CDR2 FQNEAQ (reference sequence). There are 14 residues in the CDR3. The CDR3 protein is CASSPYGGLYEQYF. The CDR3 bases are TGTGCCAGCAGCCCTTACGGGGGGCTCTACGAGCAGTACTTC.

The chain couples TRBV20-1 to TRBJ2-7; D not certain. The CDR3 runs to 14 residues. V was trimmed by 2 bases and J by 0 bases, leaving 11 bases between them. Germline V gene lookup returns CDR1 DFQATT and CDR2 SNEGSKA (reference sequence). The CDR3 DNA is TGCAGTGCTAGAAATCATGGCGGCTCCTACGAGCAGTACTTC. The encoded protein is CSARNHGGSYEQYF.

The gene calls are TRBV7-6 and TRBJ1-2, with TRBD1 as a possible D gene (5 bases). With 5 bases removed from V and 8 bases from J, the gap between germline ends came to 15 bases. The CDR3 is 13 amino acids. Germline CDR1 is SGHVS and CDR2 is FNYEAQ. CDR3 sequence (DNA): TGTGCCAGCAGCGGTGACTCAGGGTCAGGCTACACCTTC. It translates to CASSGDSGSGYTF.

The chain combines TRBV6-6 with TRBJ2-7; 7 bases are shared with TRBD2. Germline V CDR1 and CDR2: MNHNY, SVGAGI (reference sequence). V dropped 2 bases and J dropped 6; count of bases not matched to a gene: 13. The CDR3 is made up of 16 amino acids. The CDR3 protein is CASSYPSAGAVFEQYF. The CDR3 coding sequence is TGTGCCAGCAGTTACCCAAGCGCGGGAGCGGTCTTCGAGCAGTACTTC.

The chain couples TRBV9 to TRBJ2-1; either TRBD1 or TRBD2 may fit D (5 bases each). Germline V gives CDR1 SGDLS, CDR2 YYNGEE. Trimming took 4 bases from V and 10 from J, leaving 18 bases between them. The CDR3 is 14 residues long. The DNA for the CDR3 is TGTGCCAGCAGCTCCCGGGACCACTCCTACGAGCAGTTCTTC. Its protein product is CASSSRDHSYEQFF. Together with reference TRBV9 and TRBJ2-1, the CDR3 gives the full variable domain: DSGVTQTPKHLITATGQRVTLRCSPRSGDLSVYWYQQSLDQGLQFLIQYYNGEERAKGNILERFSAQQFPDLHSELNLSSLELGDSALYFCASSSRDHSYEQFFGPGTRLTVL.

The rearrangement joins TRBV7-9 to TRBJ2-1; 7 nucleotides align to TRBD2. There are 18 residues in the CDR3. Germline V gene sequence: CDR1 SEHNR, CDR2 FQNEAQ (reference sequence). The junction had 10 bases not matched to a gene; V was cut back by 2 bases and J by 0 bases. CDR3: CASSLLRGLGSSYNEQFF. In nucleotides, the CDR3 is TGTGCCAGCAGCTTACTTCGCGGACTAGGGAGCTCCTACAATGAGCAGTTCTTC. Drawing the rest from reference TRBV7-9 and TRBJ2-1, the complete variable domain is DTGVSQNPRHKITKRGQNVTFRCDPISEHNRLYWYRQTLGQGPEFLTYFQNEAQLEKSRLLSDRFSAERPKGSFSTLEIQRTEQGDSAMYLCASSLLRGLGSSYNEQFFGPGTRLTVL.

V gene TRBV2 combines with J gene TRBJ2-1, with 10 bases fitting TRBD2. V dropped 2 bases and J dropped 7; count of bases not matched to a gene: 8. The CDR3 totals 16 residues. Per the germline V gene, CDR1 is SNHLY and CDR2 is FYNNEI. CDR3 sequence: CASSERSGGAVNEQFF. The CDR3 coding sequence is TGTGCCAGCAGTGAACGGAGCGGGGGGGCCGTAAATGAGCAGTTCTTC.

The V and J genes are TRBV6-5 and TRBJ2-7; possibly TRBD1 or TRBD2 for D (5 bases each). Germline lookup yields CDR1 MNHEY and CDR2 SVGAGI. The CDR3 is made up of 15 amino acids. With 0 bases removed from V and 2 bases from J, the gap between germline ends came to 11 bases. CDR3 nucleotides: TGTGCCAGCAGTTACTCGGGGACGGATACCTACGAGCAGTACTTC. Amino acids: CASSYSGTDTYEQYF.